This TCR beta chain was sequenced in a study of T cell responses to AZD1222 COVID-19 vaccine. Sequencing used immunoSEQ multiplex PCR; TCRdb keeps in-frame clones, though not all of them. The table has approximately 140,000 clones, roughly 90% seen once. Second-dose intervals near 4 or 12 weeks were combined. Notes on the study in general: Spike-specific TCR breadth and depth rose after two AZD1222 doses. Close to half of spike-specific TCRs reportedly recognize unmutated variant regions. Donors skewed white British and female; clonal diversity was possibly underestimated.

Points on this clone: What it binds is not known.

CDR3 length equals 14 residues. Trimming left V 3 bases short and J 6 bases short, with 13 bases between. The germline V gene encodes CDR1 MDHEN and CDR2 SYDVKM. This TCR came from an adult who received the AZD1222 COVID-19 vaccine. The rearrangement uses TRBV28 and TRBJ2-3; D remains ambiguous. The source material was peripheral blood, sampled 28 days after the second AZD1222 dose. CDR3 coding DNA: TGTGCCAGCAGTTTCCCGGCATCTGGGGATACGCAGTATTTT. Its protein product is CASSFPASGDTQYF.